This T cell receptor beta chain is from a study of CD8+CD57+ T cells in acquired aplastic anemia. Looking at the study overall: Each DNA sample taken from sorted CD4+ and CD8+ cells came to approximately 3 ug on average.

In its sample, this clonotype was seen many times. Its antigen is undetermined. Notes on the study in general: Twenty-nine was the count of CD8+ CDR3 sequences that patients shared with controls. Patients and controls were not found to differ significantly in CD8+ Simpson's diversity.

For CDR3 and TCR beta VDJ profiling, genomic DNA was the template used. In TCRdb, the reads were re-called with MiXCR into one record per CDR3 protein. This table has nearly 60,000 distinct CDR3 sequences, about 56% appearing once. Patients chosen for sequencing had shown CD8+CD57+ cell expansion by flow cytometry. Germline V gene data show CDR1 as MNHEY and CDR2 as SVGAGI. Between the trimmed V and J ends, which lost 7 bases and 2 bases, there was a span of 11 bases. This CDR3 has 13 amino acids. The sample was sorted CD4+, CD8+, or CD8+CD57+ T cells (not recorded which) from PBMCs. The origin of this receptor is a human donor with aplastic anemia. The chain carries TRBV6-5 and TRBJ1-1; D gene ambiguous. CDR3 nucleotide sequence: TGTGCCAGCACCTGGAGCAGCAACACTGAAGCTTTCTTT. Its protein product is CASTWSSNTEAFF.